The T cell receptor beta chain under discussion was sequenced for a study of T cell repertoires in cytomegalovirus infection. At the level of the study: Based on public TCR beta signatures, there were indications of CMV infection and of a matching HLA type.

Each CDR3 protein gets one entry after TCRdb re-called the reads with MiXCR. The table lists some 500,000 distinct CDR3 sequences, roughly a third of them singletons, with roughly 15% in the top ten. The germline V and J ends were trimmed by 1 base and 12 bases, with 15 bases remaining between them. The germline V gene has CDR1 SGHAT and CDR2 FQNNGV. The CDR3 covers 13 residues. Of note for this clonotype: No antigen is known for it.

The receptor was isolated from a human donor in good health (CMV status not recorded). Some clones in this sample may be carry-over from other donors' samples. The sequencing used cultured PBMCs, collected from culture after CMV antigen stimulation. This chain links TRBV11-2 with TRBJ1-1; D remains unclear. The CDR3 protein is CASSLGLSFDSFF. In DNA form, the CDR3 reads TGTGCCAGCAGCTTAGGATTAAGCTTCGACTCTTTCTTT.